Shown below are 27 T cell receptor beta chains from a single sample sequenced in a study of T cell repertoires in cytomegalovirus infection (dated by TCRdb to the late 2010s). TCRdb shows the sequencer as Illumina HiSeq 1500. TCRdb applied fastp at Q25 and MiXCR to the public reads, then kept only in-frame beta chains. Every CDR3 protein is listed once, alongside the most common genes and DNA of its rows. For this sample there are roughly 80,000 distinct CDR3 sequences; about 24% appear just once. The top ten constitute approximately 53% of the sample. No antigen has been identified for these receptors. The sample's treatment or condition label, in plain terms: in vitro stimulation with specific CMV peptide epitopes to enrich CMV-specific T cells. Sample: CD8+ T cells from cultured PBMCs, taken from culture after CMV antigen stimulation. Receptor source: a human donor in good health (CMV status not recorded). Some clones in this sample may be carry-over from other donors' samples.

The chain joins TRBV20-1 to TRBJ2-5, with TRBD2 matching over 11 bases. Per germline, CDR1 DFQATT and CDR2 SNEGSKA (reference sequence). V shed 6 bases, J shed 4 bases, and the junction held 7 bases outside the gene matches. There are 14 residues in the CDR3. The CDR3, as DNA: TGCAGTGCAACCGGGACTAGCGGACGAGAGACCCAGTACTTC. Encoded protein: CSATGTSGRETQYF.

Ten or more counts support this clonotype. The chain employs TRBV11-3 and TRBJ2-1, with D maybe TRBD2 (5 bases). In germline, CDR1 is SGHNT, CDR2 YENEEA. V was trimmed by 0 bases and J by 5 bases, leaving 11 bases between them. The CDR3 spans 15 residues. The CDR3 is CASSLEGADDNEQFF. The DNA for the CDR3 is TGTGCCAGCAGCTTAGAGGGAGCCGACGACAATGAGCAGTTCTTC.

The chain carries TRBV28 and TRBJ2-5; 8 nucleotides match TRBD2. V lost 7 bases, J lost 5 bases, and 9 bases stayed unmatched. There are 14 residues in the CDR3. Germline assignment: CDR1 MDHEN and CDR2 SYDVKM. CDR3 nucleotide sequence: TGTGCCAGCACCTCGGGGGGGCCGTCTGAGACCCAGTACTTC. Translated: CASTSGGPSETQYF.

This clonotype was observed a handful of times. In DNA, the CDR3 is TGTGCCTGGAGCCTTGGGGGCTACGAGCAGTACTTC. Protein product: CAWSLGGYEQYF. The chain joins TRBV30 to TRBJ2-7; either TRBD1 or TRBD2 may supply D (5 bases each). Germline assignment: CDR1 GTSNPN and CDR2 SVGIG (reference sequence). Trimming cost V 3 bases and J 3 bases, with 9 bases left between them. The CDR3 totals 12 residues.

In this sample, this clonotype turned up many times. J is TRBJ1-1 and V is TRBV20-1, with D possibly TRBD1 on 5 matching bases. Germline-derived CDR1 and CDR2 are DFQATT and SNEGSKA (reference sequence). Trimming removed 5 bases at V and 8 bases at J, with 21 bases between. This CDR3 spans 14 amino acids. The CDR3 coding sequence is TGCAGTGCTCTCGCCGACGGGGACCGCCGAGAAGCTTTCTTT. Protein sequence: CSALADGDRREAFF.

The chain is built from TRBV10-1 and TRBJ2-2; D gene ambiguous. Germline values: CDR1 WNHNN, CDR2 SYGVQD (reference sequence). Trimming removed 7 bases from V and 6 bases from J, with 18 bases in between. The CDR3 runs 15 residues. The CDR3 sequence is CASKSPGRSAGELFF. CDR3 nucleotide sequence: TGCGCCAGCAAAAGTCCGGGCAGGTCCGCCGGGGAGCTGTTTTTT.

This chain connects TRBV2 to TRBJ1-1, with D perhaps matching TRBD1 (6 bases). The V gene lost 8 bases and the J gene lost 1 base, with 14 bases spanning the gap. The germline V gene encodes CDR1 SNHLY and CDR2 FYNNEI. This CDR3 is built from 14 residues. CDR3 bases: TGTGCCAGCGATTCAGGGGACCAGAACACTGAAGCTTTCTTT. It encodes CASDSGDQNTEAFF.

The rearrangement uses TRBV3-1 and TRBJ2-2, with 11 bases lining up with TRBD2. J lost 1 base, V lost 2 bases, and 0 bases had no gene match. CDR1 LGHDT and CDR2 YNNKEL come from the germline V gene (reference sequence). This CDR3 has 16 residues. The CDR3 reads CASSQTSGRNTGELFF. The CDR3, as DNA: TGTGCCAGCAGCCAAACTAGCGGGAGGAACACCGGGGAGCTGTTTTTT. Variable domain in full (rest from reference TRBV3-1 and TRBJ2-2): DTAVSQTPKYLVTQMGNDKSIKCEQNLGHDTMYWYKQDSKKFLKIMFSYNNKELIINETVPNRFSPKSPDKAHLNLHINSLELGDSAVYFCASSQTSGRNTGELFFGEGSRLTVL.

In this sample, this clonotype turned up a few times. The chain has TRBV10-3 and TRBJ1-2, with D unclear. The length of the CDR3 is 12 residues. CDR1 and CDR2 (germline): ENHRY, SYGVKD. The V end lost 3 bases, the J end lost 4 bases, and 6 bases lay between the germline ends. The CDR3 DNA sequence: TGTGCCATCAGTGAATCGGGCTATGGCTACACCTTC. This codes for CAISESGYGYTF.

The chain carries TRBV30 and TRBJ1-1; perhaps TRBD1 as D (5 bases). CDR1 is GTSNPN, CDR2 SVGIG, per germline (reference sequence). The V end lost 4 bases, the J end lost 0 bases, and 9 bases lay between the germline ends. This CDR3 contains 13 residues. This chain's CDR3 is CAWTGTLNTEAFF. The CDR3 coding sequence is TGTGCCTGGACCGGGACCCTGAACACTGAAGCTTTCTTT. Filled out from reference TRBV30 and TRBJ1-1, the complete variable domain reads SQTIHQWPATLVQPVGSPLSLECTVEGTSNPNLYWYRQAAGRGLQLLFYSVGIGQISSEVPQNLSASRPQDRQFILSSKKLLLSDSGFYLCAWTGTLNTEAFFGQGTRLTVV.

This clonotype showed up just a few times. The chain couples TRBV30 to TRBJ2-7; the match to TRBD1 covers 7 bases. The length of the CDR3 is 13 residues. Per germline, CDR1 GTSNPN and CDR2 SVGIG (reference sequence). V shed 5 bases and J 6 bases; nucleotides not matched to a gene: 10. For the CDR3, the DNA is TGTGCCTGGGGACCCGGGACAGTGTTCGAGCAGTACTTC. It encodes CAWGPGTVFEQYF.

CDR3: CASTLVAGGAYEQYV. In DNA, the CDR3 is TGTGCCAGCACCTTGGTAGCGGGAGGGGCCTACGAGCAGTACGTC. The chain joins TRBV7-2 to TRBJ2-7, with TRBD2 matching 11 bases. The CDR3 is 15 residues long. CDR1 and CDR2 (germline): SGHTA, FQGNSA. Germline trimming cut 7 bases from V and 2 bases from J; bases unmatched to any gene: 7.

The J gene is TRBJ2-7, the V gene TRBV5-6; 8 nucleotides agree with TRBD1. This CDR3 has 18 amino acids. J gave up 5 bases and V 1 base, and 17 bases lay outside the gene matches. Germline CDR1 is SGHDT and CDR2 is YYEEEE. Written as DNA, the CDR3 is TGTGCCAGCAGCTTGTTAATTCTAAATTTAGGGACAGGCAACGAGCAGTACTTC. This translates into CASSLLILNLGTGNEQYF.

The chain uses TRBV29-1 and TRBJ1-2; D is ambiguous. V gave up 4 bases and J gave up 8 bases, with 14 bases separating them. Germline CDR1 reads SQVTM; CDR2 reads ANQGSEA. The CDR3 loop spans 12 amino acids. The CDR3 protein is CSVVFGAWGYTF. The CDR3 coding sequence is TGCAGCGTTGTATTCGGCGCTTGGGGCTACACCTTC. The entire variable domain, with the rest obtained from reference TRBV29-1 and TRBJ1-2, is as follows: SAVISQKPSRDICQRGTSLTIQCQVDSQVTMMFWYRQQPGQSLTLIATANQGSEATYESGFVIDKFPISRPNLTFSTLTVSNMSPEDSSIYLCSVVFGAWGYTFGSGTRLTVV.

This rearrangement joins TRBV27 to TRBJ2-1; 9 nucleotides match TRBD2. After removal of 8 bases from V and 5 bases from J, the junction contained 10 bases not matched to a gene. The germline CDR1 and CDR2 sequences are MNHEY and SMNVEV (reference sequence). CDR3 size: 15 residues. The CDR3 region has the DNA TGTGCCAGCCGTGATAGCGGGAGTAGGAACAATGAGCAGTTCTTC. Its translation: CASRDSGSRNNEQFF.

This clonotype was seen at least ten times. The chain links TRBV7-9 to TRBJ2-7, with unresolved D. The V gene's germline CDR1 is SEHNR and CDR2 FQNEAQ (reference sequence). Trimming took off 5 bases at V and 0 bases at J, with 11 bases between the two ends. There are 14 residues in the CDR3. The chain's CDR3 is CASSLRTDSYEQYF. In DNA, the CDR3 is TGTGCCAGCAGCCTAAGGACCGACTCCTACGAGCAGTACTTC.

This clonotype was recorded many times. The rearrangement links TRBV28 to TRBJ2-1, with TRBD2 matching over 7 bases. Germline CDR1 MDHEN, CDR2 SYDVKM. Trimming took 10 bases from V and 0 from J; bases not matched to a gene: 6. The CDR3 consists of 14 residues. Here the CDR3 reads CATLAPSSYNEQFF. Written as DNA, the CDR3 is TGTGCCACACTAGCGCCCAGCTCCTACAATGAGCAGTTCTTC. Using reference TRBV28 and TRBJ2-1 for the parts outside the CDR3, the full variable domain is DVKVTQSSRYLVKRTGEKVFLECVQDMDHENMFWYRQDPGLGLRLIYFSYDVKMKEKGDIPEGYSVSREKKERFSLILESASTNQTSMYLCATLAPSSYNEQFFGPGTRLTVL.

The rearrangement links TRBV2 to TRBJ2-7; TRBD1 is a possible D gene (6 bases). CDR3 size: 14 residues. The germline V gene encodes CDR1 SNHLY and CDR2 FYNNEI. V lost 8 bases and J lost 3, with 17 bases in between. In DNA, the CDR3 is TGTGCCAGCTCACCCGGGACACGTCTCTACGAGCAGTACTTC. As protein: CASSPGTRLYEQYF.

A few counts support this clonotype. The chain recombines TRBV25-1 with TRBJ1-2; D call uncertain. V was clipped by 8 bases and J by 6 bases, with 10 bases between them. CDR1 MGHDK and CDR2 SYGVNS come from the germline V gene. The CDR3 is 11 residues long. The CDR3 is CASPPWDGYTF. The CDR3 nucleotides read TGTGCCAGCCCACCTTGGGATGGCTACACCTTC.

Note on this clonotype: The junction differs from germline at one of its ends, possibly a read error. V is TRBV12-3 or TRBV12-4 and J is TRBJ2-2, with D perhaps matching TRBD2 (5 bases). The CDR3 extends over 14 amino acids. CDR3 sequence (DNA): TGTACCAGCAGTTTAGGAGGTACCACCGGGGAGCTGTTTTTT. Amino acids: CTSSLGGTTGELFF.

This clonotype was detected only a few times. J is TRBJ2-7 and V is TRBV5-1; possibly TRBD1 for D (5 bases). Germline-derived CDR1 and CDR2 are SGHRS and YFSETQ. The CDR3 totals 15 residues. V lost 0 bases and J 3 bases, leaving 13 bases between the germline ends. The CDR3 bases are TGCGCCAGCAGCTTGGGGCAGGGCAATCGCTACGAGCAGTACTTC. Translation: CASSLGQGNRYEQYF.

The genes are TRBV6-5 and TRBJ1-4, with D possibly matching TRBD1 (5 bases). The germline V gene encodes CDR1 MNHEY and CDR2 SVGAGI. Trimming left V 2 bases short and J 14 bases short, with 21 bases between. The CDR3 runs to 15 residues. CDR3 sequence reads: CASSYTDGANEILFF. The DNA of the CDR3 is TGTGCCAGCAGTTACACCGACGGGGCCAATGAAATTCTGTTTTTT.

This clonotype was detected many times. The J gene is TRBJ2-2, the V gene TRBV12-3 or TRBV12-4; 7 bases fit TRBD2. Germline trimming cut 3 bases from V and 5 bases from J; bases unmatched to any gene: 6. CDR3 length equals 15 residues. The CDR3 region has the DNA TGTGCCAGCAGTTTCAAGCGGGGTGGTACCGGGGAGCTGTTTTTT. Its translation: CASSFKRGGTGELFF.

V usage is TRBV6-2 or TRBV6-3 and J usage is TRBJ1-5; D is undetermined. The ends were cut back, 5 bases at V and 3 bases at J, with 17 bases in the middle. CDR1 MNHEY and CDR2 SVGEGT come from the germline V gene. The CDR3 is 16 amino acids. The CDR3 DNA reads TGTGCCAGCAGTACCATGTTTGGGCTGGACAATCAGCCCCAGCATTTT. Residues: CASSTMFGLDNQPQHF.

The J gene is TRBJ1-2, the V gene TRBV27; possibly TRBD1 for D (5 bases). Germline loops: CDR1 MNHEY, CDR2 SMNVEV (reference sequence). The CDR3 is made up of 15 amino acids. The germline V and J ends were trimmed by 6 bases and 3 bases, with 17 bases remaining between them. DNA for the CDR3: TGTGCCAGCAGGGTGCCAGAGGGGAGAGACTATGGCTACACCTTC. It yields the protein CASRVPEGRDYGYTF.

The V call is TRBV25-1, the J call TRBJ2-7; 11 bases line up with TRBD1. This CDR3 is built from 17 residues. Trimming took 6 bases from V and 1 from J; bases not matched to a gene: 11. Germline lookup yields CDR1 MGHDK and CDR2 SYGVNS. Written as DNA, the CDR3 is TGTGCCAGCAGCCTGAATTTGGGACAGGGGGATTCCTACGAGCAGTACTTC. This sequence encodes CASSLNLGQGDSYEQYF.

The chain is built from TRBV27 and TRBJ2-2, with TRBD1 as a possible D gene (5 bases). This CDR3 contains 13 residues. Germline V gene data show CDR1 as MNHEY and CDR2 as SMNVEV (reference sequence). V was trimmed by 2 bases and J by 4 bases, leaving 5 bases between them. The CDR3 spells CASSLQGTGELFF. The CDR3 bases are TGTGCCAGCAGTTTACAGGGCACCGGGGAGCTGTTTTTT.